The entry that follows covers one T cell receptor (beta chain) sequence. Its specificity is unknown. The PCR used 60 Vbeta and 13 Jbeta primers. Measured with immunoSEQ multiplex PCR; TCRdb has only the in-frame clones, and not every one. The repertoire includes 150,000 to 250,000 clones, 70% to 90% of them detected once, and about 2.2% sits in the top ten. The germline CDR1 and CDR2 sequences are SGDLS and YYNGEE. This CDR3 region has 16 residues. V lost 4 bases, J lost 4 bases, and 11 bases stayed unmatched. This sample is drawn from a study of cytomegalovirus exposure and HLA in healthy donors. Study results and caveats: The records held CMV serostatus as the only immune exposure information. Presence/absence analyses took donor sequencing depth as roughly uniform. A later analysis associated 16,951 TCR beta sequences with HLA alleles at a 0.05 false discovery rate.

Source material: PBMCs. The TCR was taken from a woman between 45 and 60 years old in good health and CMV-seronegative. V is TRBV9 and J is TRBJ2-5; 9 nucleotides agree with TRBD1. CDR3 residues: CASSHTGQGVLETQYF. CDR3 nucleotide sequence: TGTGCCAGCAGCCATACGGGACAGGGTGTTTTAGAGACCCAGTACTTC. The full variable domain, with the rest looked up from reference TRBV9 and TRBJ2-5, is DSGVTQTPKHLITATGQRVTLRCSPRSGDLSVYWYQQSLDQGLQFLIQYYNGEERAKGNILERFSAQQFPDLHSELNLSSLELGDSALYFCASSHTGQGVLETQYFGPGTRLLVL.